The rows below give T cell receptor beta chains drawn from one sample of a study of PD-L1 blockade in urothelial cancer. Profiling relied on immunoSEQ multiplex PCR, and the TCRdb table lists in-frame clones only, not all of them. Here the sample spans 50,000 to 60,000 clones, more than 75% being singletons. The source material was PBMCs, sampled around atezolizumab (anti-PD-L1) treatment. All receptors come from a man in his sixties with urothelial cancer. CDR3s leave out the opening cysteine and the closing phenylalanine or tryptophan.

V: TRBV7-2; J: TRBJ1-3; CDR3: ASSLGRSSGNTIY
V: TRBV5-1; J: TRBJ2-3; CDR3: ASSVRTGGSTDTQY
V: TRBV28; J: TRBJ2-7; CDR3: ASSLRPAREQY
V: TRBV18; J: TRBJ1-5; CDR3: ASSQGLEQPQH
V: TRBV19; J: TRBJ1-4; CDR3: ASSGTGTLMGGDGLF
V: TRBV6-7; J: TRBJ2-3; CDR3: ASRATLGTSGTDTQY
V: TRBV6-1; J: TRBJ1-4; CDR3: ASSAERKLF
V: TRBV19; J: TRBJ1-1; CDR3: ASSHGQGANTEAF
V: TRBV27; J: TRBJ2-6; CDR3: ASSLGTGLSGANVLT
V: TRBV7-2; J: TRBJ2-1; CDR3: ASSTSGQGYNEQF
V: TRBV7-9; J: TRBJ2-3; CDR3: ASSSRDRGTDTQY
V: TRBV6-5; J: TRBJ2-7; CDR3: ASSGGQTLSYEQY
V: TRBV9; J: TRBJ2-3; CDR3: ASKKSGQSTDTQY
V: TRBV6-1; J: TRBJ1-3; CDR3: ASSDKSIGNTIY
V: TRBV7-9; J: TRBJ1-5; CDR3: ASSPNTGGNQPQH
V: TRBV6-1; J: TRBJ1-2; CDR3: ATGTVYGYT
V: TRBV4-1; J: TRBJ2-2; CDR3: ASSPLGLAGAPANTGELF
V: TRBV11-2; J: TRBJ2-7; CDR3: ASSLWDSSYEQY
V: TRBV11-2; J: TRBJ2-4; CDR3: ASSLVRGQGGRFQY
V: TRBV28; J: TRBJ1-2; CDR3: ASSLPPQRGNYGYT
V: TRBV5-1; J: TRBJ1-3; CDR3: ASSFRPGEATIY
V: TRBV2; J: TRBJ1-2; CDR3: ASSEQGGGYGYT
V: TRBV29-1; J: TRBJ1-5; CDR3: SVGARNQPQH
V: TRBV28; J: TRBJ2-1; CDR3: ASSLWTSGRGNEQF
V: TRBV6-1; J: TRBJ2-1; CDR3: ASSPGQSYNEQF
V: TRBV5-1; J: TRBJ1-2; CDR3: ASSETGPPNYGYT
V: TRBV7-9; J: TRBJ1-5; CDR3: ASSLVTEGQGNQPQH
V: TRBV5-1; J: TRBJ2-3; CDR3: ASSPGTSPDTQY